The next 17 T cell receptor beta chains were all read from a single sample in a study of blood T cell repertoires in COVID-19. Only in-frame clones appear in the TCRdb table, and some are missing; sequencing was by immunoSEQ multiplex PCR. The sample has about 100,000 clones; almost 90% are singletons. Source material: peripheral blood. These receptors originate from a human donor in a cohort sampled during active COVID-19.

The chain has TRBV2 and TRBJ1-2; tentatively, D is TRBD1 (6 bases). The CDR3 contains 17 residues. In germline, CDR1 is SNHLY, CDR2 FYNNEI. Trimming took 7 bases from V and 0 from J, leaving 21 bases between them. CDR3 amino acids: CASTLSTGESPNYGYTF. The CDR3 DNA sequence: TGTGCCAGCACCTTATCGACAGGCGAATCTCCTAACTATGGCTACACCTTC.

The CDR3 DNA reads TGTGCCAGCAGCCCCTTCCCTACAGGGGATCAGCCCCAGCATTTT. Translating gives CASSPFPTGDQPQHF. The chain combines TRBV7-2 with TRBJ1-5, with 7 bases that match TRBD1. Germline V gene data show CDR1 as SGHTA and CDR2 as FQGNSA. The CDR3 runs 15 residues. V shed 5 bases and J 5 bases; nucleotides not matched to a gene: 9.

The chain combines TRBV18 with TRBJ2-7, with D tentatively TRBD1 (5 bases). Deletions cut 3 bases from V and 6 bases from J, with 9 bases between. Germline V gives CDR1 KGHSH, CDR2 LQKENI. The CDR3 loop spans 12 amino acids. The DNA for the CDR3 is TGTGCCAGCTCACCTACAGGAACCGAGCAGTACTTC. As protein: CASSPTGTEQYF.

The CDR3 region has the DNA TGTGCCAGTAGTCCGGAGGCGAGCACCAATGAGCAGTTCTTC. It codes for CASSPEASTNEQFF. This rearrangement joins TRBV19 to TRBJ2-1, with D perhaps matching TRBD2 (5 bases). Per the germline V gene, CDR1 is LNHDA and CDR2 is SQIVND (reference sequence). With 5 bases removed from V and 6 bases from J, the gap between germline ends came to 14 bases. The CDR3 spans 14 residues.

The chain recombines TRBV4-3 with TRBJ2-3; the D gene is possibly TRBD2 (5 bases). The CDR3 is 16 residues long. Germline CDR1 is LGHNA and CDR2 is YSLEER. V lost 0 bases and J lost 0, with 10 bases in between. The CDR3 region is CASSQEAGGSTDTQYF. The CDR3 coding sequence is TGCGCCAGCAGCCAAGAGGCAGGCGGGAGCACAGATACGCAGTATTTT.

The genes are TRBV28 and TRBJ1-5, with D perhaps TRBD1 (6 bases). Germline CDR1 is MDHEN and CDR2 is SYDVKM. This CDR3 has 16 amino acids. Trimming took off 3 bases at V and 6 bases at J, with 18 bases between the two ends. The CDR3 reads CASSFRGSGGGQPQHF. The CDR3 DNA reads TGTGCCAGCAGTTTTAGGGGTAGCGGGGGCGGTCAGCCCCAGCATTTT.

The chain recombines TRBV18 with TRBJ2-3, with 9 bases matching TRBD2. J was trimmed by 2 bases and V by 3 bases; bases with no gene match: 6. Germline CDR1 is KGHSH and CDR2 is LQKENI. The CDR3 totals 16 residues. The CDR3 DNA reads TGTGCCAGCTCACCCAGCGGGAGGTTCGCCACAGATACGCAGTATTTT. This gives the protein CASSPSGRFATDTQYF.

This chain uses TRBV7-9 with TRBJ1-6; 11 bases agree with TRBD1. The CDR3 consists of 15 residues. Looked up from germline, CDR1 is SEHNR and CDR2 is FQNEAQ (reference sequence). Losses at the gene ends were 5 bases for V and 7 bases for J; bases not matched to a gene: 4. The CDR3 loop is CASSGGTGGNSPLHF. The CDR3 nucleotides are TGTGCCAGCAGCGGCGGGACAGGGGGGAATTCACCCCTCCACTTT.

The CDR3 region is CASSEVVRGGNQPQHF. As DNA, the CDR3 is TGTGCCAGCAGTGAAGTTGTCAGGGGCGGCAATCAGCCCCAGCATTTT. The chain couples TRBV6-1 to TRBJ1-5, with D perhaps TRBD1 (6 bases). The germline V and J ends were trimmed by 1 base and 2 bases, with 12 bases remaining between them. Germline V lookup: CDR1 MNHNS, CDR2 SASEGT. The CDR3 is 16 amino acids.

This sequence joins TRBV7-3 and TRBJ2-7, with 9 bases aligning to TRBD1. CDR1 SGHTA and CDR2 FQGTGA come from the germline V gene. The CDR3 loop spans 15 amino acids. The junction had 11 bases not matched to a gene; V was cut back by 5 bases and J by 6 bases. CDR3 sequence reads: CASSLTGGFVGEQYF. Here the CDR3 DNA reads TGTGCCAGCAGCCTGACAGGGGGTTTCGTGGGCGAGCAGTACTTC. The full variable domain, rest sourced from reference TRBV7-3 and TRBJ2-7, is GAGVSQTPSNKVTEKGKYVELRCDPISGHTALYWYRQSLGQGPEFLIYFQGTGAADDSGLPNDRFFAVRPEGSVSTLKIQRTERGDSAVYLCASSLTGGFVGEQYFGPGTRLTVT.

The chain employs TRBV5-4 and TRBJ2-3; a possible D gene is TRBD1 (5 bases). V gave up 4 bases and J gave up 4 bases, with 10 bases separating them. Per germline, CDR1 SGHNT and CDR2 YYREEE (reference sequence). The CDR3 totals 13 residues. The CDR3 nucleotides are TGTGCCAGCAGCAGCAGGGTTTCAGATACGCAGTATTTT. Translated: CASSSRVSDTQYF.

The chain employs TRBV27 and TRBJ2-2; D is possibly TRBD2 (6 bases). CDR1 MNHEY and CDR2 SMNVEV come from the germline V gene (reference sequence). This CDR3 has 14 amino acids. Trimming took off 7 bases at V and 4 bases at J, with 13 bases between the two ends. CDR3 nucleotides: TGTGCCAGCACCGGGGCGGGAAGCACCGGGGAGCTGTTTTTT. It is translated as CASTGAGSTGELFF.

V is TRBV10-3 and J is TRBJ2-7; maybe TRBD1 (6 bases). The V gene's germline CDR1 is ENHRY and CDR2 SYGVKD. The CDR3 consists of 14 residues. V was cut by 3 bases and J by 1 base, with 10 bases left in between. The CDR3 spells CAISELGGSYEQYF. CDR3 nucleotide sequence: TGTGCCATCAGTGAATTAGGGGGATCCTACGAGCAGTACTTC.

V gene TRBV30 combines with J gene TRBJ1-2; 7 nucleotides align to TRBD1. V shed 5 bases and J 5 bases; nucleotides not matched to a gene: 11. This CDR3 contains 14 residues. From germline, CDR1 is GTSNPN and CDR2 SVGIG (reference sequence). This chain's CDR3 is CAWFHGGRGYGYTF. The CDR3 DNA sequence: TGTGCCTGGTTTCACGGCGGCAGGGGGTATGGCTACACCTTC.

The V and J genes are TRBV28 and TRBJ2-2, with 10 bases matching TRBD2. After removal of 8 bases from V and 5 bases from J, the junction contained 5 bases not matched to a gene. The CDR3 covers 14 residues. Germline values: CDR1 MDHEN, CDR2 SYDVKM. This chain's CDR3 is CASVPGLATGELFF. Written as DNA, the CDR3 is TGTGCCAGCGTACCGGGACTAGCGACCGGGGAGCTGTTTTTT.

The chain uses TRBV9 and TRBJ1-3; 7 bases are a match to TRBD1. After removal of 0 bases from V and 4 bases from J, the junction contained 4 bases not matched to a gene. The CDR3 spans 15 residues. Germline loops: CDR1 SGDLS, CDR2 YYNGEE. The CDR3 reads CASSVEQGPGNTIYF. DNA for the CDR3: TGTGCCAGCAGCGTAGAACAGGGGCCAGGAAACACCATATATTTT.

The chain is built from TRBV19 and TRBJ2-2, with a possible D match to TRBD2 (5 bases). Looked up from germline, CDR1 is LNHDA and CDR2 is SQIVND (reference sequence). The CDR3 has 14 amino acids. Trimming stripped 5 bases from V and 6 bases from J, with 13 bases between. CDR3: CASSVSGRAGELFF. CDR3 coding DNA: TGTGCCAGTAGTGTTTCTGGGCGGGCCGGGGAGCTGTTTTTT.